This entry concerns a single TCR beta chain. Sample-barcoded 5' priming and a J-beta primer mix drove a second PCR of about 6 to 12 cycles. MiXCR was run by TCRdb on the 5' RACE reads, yielding one entry per CDR3 protein. The data contain 1.2 million to 1.5 million distinct CDR3 sequences, 42% of them singletons. Trimming at V came to 1 base and at J to 3 bases, leaving 7 bases not matched to a gene. Germline CDR1 is SGHRS and CDR2 is YFSETQ. CDR3 length: 15 amino acids. This sample is drawn from a study of blood T cells in healthy people across ages. Every donor contributed around 10 milliliters of peripheral blood by blood draw.

The receptor comes from a woman between 18 and 29 years old in good health. The gene calls are TRBV5-1 and TRBJ2-7, with 7 bases that match TRBD1. Material for sequencing was blood. CDR3 nucleotides: TGCGCCAGCAGCTTGTCGACAGGGTGGGTCTACGAGCAGTACTTC. Amino acid sequence: CASSLSTGWVYEQYF.